These 22 T cell receptor beta chains were all obtained from the same sample, sequenced in a study of human T cells and chemical hapten exposure (dated by TCRdb to the early 2020s). What the time point label conveys for this sample: patch test 1, 2 weeks after DPC sensitization. The sample's treatment or condition label is to be understood as: therapeutic diphenylcyclopropenone sensitization with weekly scalp DPC. Library preparation was by RACE. The data were produced on a NextSeq 500. In-frame beta chains were kept once TCRdb had trimmed the public reads at Q25 with fastp and called clones with MiXCR. Every distinct CDR3 protein forms one entry, paired with its most common genes and DNA. The sample data list about 120,000 distinct CDR3 sequences, and around 13% of these were observed just once. The ten top clones hold 0.8% to 1% of the sample. The sample was whole blood, taken in connection with sensitization to the hapten diphenylcyclopropenone (DPC). The receptors stem from a man aged 18 to 29 with alopecia areata. Some clones in this sample may be carry-over from other donors' samples.

This clonotype was seen a handful of times. The CDR3 DNA follows: TGTGCCAGCACACCGACCTACGCCCGGTCAAATCAGCCCCAGCATTTT. It specifies CASTPTYARSNQPQHF. This chain uses TRBV21-1 with TRBJ1-5; TRBD1, the D gene given by the table, was not confirmed from the DNA. TRBV21-1 constitutes a pseudogene. This CDR3 is built from 16 residues.

The chain employs TRBV20-1 and TRBJ2-3; 12 nucleotides match TRBD2. This CDR3 contains 22 residues. CDR1 is DFQATT and CDR2 is SNEGSKA in the germline V gene (reference sequence). V trimming: 5 bases; J trimming: 1 base; junction bases outside the gene matches: 25. In DNA form, the CDR3 reads TGCAGTGCTCGTGCCCGGCTAGCGGGGGGGCCTGGTGAGTTTGATGGCACAGATACGCAGTATTTT. Protein sequence: CSARARLAGGPGEFDGTDTQYF.

This clonotype was seen a few times. The chain combines TRBV12-3 or TRBV12-4 with TRBJ1-5; 8 bases line up with TRBD1. The CDR3 runs 15 residues. The V gene end was trimmed by 8 bases and the J gene end by 4 bases; junction bases not matched to a gene: 10. CDR3 nucleotides: TGTGCCAGCGCCTCCAAGACAGGGGTAAATCAGCCCCAGCATTTT. Translated: CASASKTGVNQPQHF.

This clonotype turned up a few times. This CDR3 reads CSAGTGREYEQYF. The CDR3 bases are TGCAGTGCTGGGACAGGCCGGGAGTACGAGCAGTACTTC. The J gene is TRBJ2-7, the V gene TRBV20-1, with 8 bases that match TRBD1. The CDR3 extends over 13 amino acids. Germline assignment: CDR1 DFQATT and CDR2 SNEGSKA (reference sequence). Germline trimming cut 5 bases from V and 4 bases from J; bases unmatched to any gene: 7.

This clonotype was recorded a few times. CDR3 amino acids: CASIVDRNKNIQYF. The CDR3, as DNA: TGTGCCAGCATAGTGGACAGAAACAAAAACATTCAGTACTTC. This chain joins TRBV2 and TRBJ2-4; TRBD1 might be the D (6 bases). This CDR3 contains 14 residues. Germline lookup yields CDR1 SNHLY and CDR2 FYNNEI. Trimming took 7 bases from V and 3 from J, leaving 13 bases between them.

This chain uses TRBV7-9 with TRBJ2-1; 7 nucleotides line up with TRBD1. The CDR3 covers 15 residues. V dropped 5 bases and J dropped 4; count of bases not matched to a gene: 8. The germline CDR1 and CDR2 sequences are SEHNR and FQNEAQ (reference sequence). CDR3 DNA: TGTGCCAGCAGCCCCAGGGGGACAGCGTACAATGAGCAGTTCTTC. Translated: CASSPRGTAYNEQFF. Based on the CDR3 plus reference TRBV7-9 and TRBJ2-1, the full variable domain is DTGVSQNPRHKITKRGQNVTFRCDPISEHNRLYWYRQTLGQGPEFLTYFQNEAQLEKSRLLSDRFSAERPKGSFSTLEIQRTEQGDSAMYLCASSPRGTAYNEQFFGPGTRLTVL.

This chain connects TRBV20-1 to TRBJ2-3; D is unclear. This CDR3 is built from 11 residues. Germline V gene lookup returns CDR1 DFQATT and CDR2 SNEGSKA (reference sequence). V lost 3 bases to trimming and J lost 7 bases, with 8 bases between them. CDR3 sequence (DNA): TGCAGTGCTAGTATGGGGAATACGCAGTATTTT. Translated: CSASMGNTQYF.

The V call is TRBV9, the J call TRBJ2-7; TRBD1 agrees at 7 bases. Germline loops: CDR1 SGDLS, CDR2 YYNGEE. The V and J ends lost 2 bases and 3 bases, in that order; junction bases with no gene match: 5. The length of the CDR3 is 14 residues. The CDR3 DNA reads as TGTGCCAGCAGCGTCGGGACAGTGATCTACGAGCAGTACTTC. This translates into CASSVGTVIYEQYF.

This clonotype occurred a few times. The chain recombines TRBV4-1 with TRBJ1-6, with 9 bases identical to TRBD1. The germline CDR1 and CDR2 sequences are MGHRA and YSYEKL. This CDR3 has 16 residues. V lost 4 bases to trimming and J lost 8 bases; unmatched junction nucleotides: 9. The CDR3 is CASSPLQGAEYSPLHF. The CDR3 nucleotides read TGCGCCAGCAGCCCCCTACAGGGGGCTGAATATTCACCCCTCCACTTT.

The chain uses TRBV19 and TRBJ1-1; TRBD1 is a possible D gene (5 bases). The CDR3 is 14 residues long. Trimming removed 6 bases at V and 6 bases at J, with 17 bases between. Looked up from germline, CDR1 is LNHDA and CDR2 is SQIVND (reference sequence). CDR3 sequence reads: CASSVSGGSPEAFF. The CDR3 nucleotides read TGTGCCAGTAGCGTTTCGGGGGGAAGCCCTGAAGCTTTCTTT.

This clonotype was seen only a few times. One end of the junction fails to match germline, which may point to a read error. The chain recombines TRBV11-2 with TRBJ2-3; D is possibly TRBD2 (6 bases). Germline V gene sequence: CDR1 SGHAT, CDR2 FQNNGV. The CDR3 is 16 amino acids. The CDR3 protein is CATSAGTSESTDTQYF. For the CDR3, the DNA is TGTGCCACCAGCGCCGGGACTTCGGAAAGCACAGATACGCAGTATTTT.

The CDR3: CASRPMGSYNSPLHF. CDR3 nucleotide sequence: TGTGCCAGCAGGCCCATGGGCTCCTATAATTCACCCCTCCACTTT. This chain joins TRBV12-3 or TRBV12-4 and TRBJ1-6; D not certain. CDR3 length: 15 amino acids. Trimming stripped 6 bases from V and 0 bases from J, with 9 bases between.

The table lists this clonotype with a few counts. The rearrangement links TRBV3-1 to TRBJ2-1; D unresolved. CDR1 and CDR2 (germline): LGHDT, YNNKEL (reference sequence). The CDR3 runs to 11 residues. V was clipped by 2 bases and J by 7 bases, with 3 bases between them. The CDR3, as DNA: TGTGCCAGCAGCCAACTTAATGAGCAGTTCTTC. This gives the protein CASSQLNEQFF.

This chain's CDR3 is CASSPTGGEMNTEAFF. CDR3 DNA: TGTGCCAGCTCACCTACAGGGGGTGAGATGAACACTGAAGCTTTCTTT. This chain uses TRBV18 with TRBJ1-1; 8 positions match TRBD1. Germline V gene data show CDR1 as KGHSH and CDR2 as LQKENI. This CDR3 comprises 16 residues. With V trimmed by 3 bases and J by 0 bases, 6 bases remained unmatched.

A few counts support this clonotype. The CDR3 protein is CASSVVGTDSGNTIYF. DNA of the CDR3: TGTGCCAGCAGCGTAGTAGGGACAGACTCTGGAAACACCATATATTTT. The genes are TRBV9 and TRBJ1-3; TRBD1 matches 7 bases. Trimming took 0 bases from V and 0 from J; bases not matched to a gene: 3. The CDR3 sequence is 16 residues long. Germline V gene sequence: CDR1 SGDLS, CDR2 YYNGEE.

Here the CDR3 reads CASSLDGGAFRETQYF. CDR3 coding DNA: TGTGCCAGCAGCTTAGACGGGGGGGCCTTTCGAGAGACCCAGTACTTC. The V and J genes are TRBV7-2 and TRBJ2-5; the match to TRBD2 covers 8 bases. The V gene end was trimmed by 1 base and the J gene end by 4 bases; junction bases not matched to a gene: 8. Germline V gene lookup returns CDR1 SGHTA and CDR2 FQGNSA. The CDR3 is 16 amino acids.

This clonotype occurred a few times. The rearrangement joins TRBV4-1 to TRBJ2-2; the D call may be TRBD1 or TRBD2 (5 bases each). Germline V gives CDR1 MGHRA, CDR2 YSYEKL. The CDR3 consists of 16 residues. Trimming stripped 6 bases from V and 5 bases from J, with 19 bases between. This chain's CDR3 is CASRDPTGRGTGELFF. CDR3 DNA: TGCGCCAGCAGGGACCCCACGGGGCGTGGAACCGGGGAGCTGTTTTTT.

This clonotype has only a few counts. The CDR3 spells CASRLKTGAFSGNTIYF. In nucleotides, the CDR3 is TGTGCAAGTCGCTTGAAGACAGGGGCATTCTCTGGAAACACCATATATTTT. V and J are TRBV12-2 and TRBJ1-3; the table gives TRBD1 as D, unverified against the DNA. TRBV12-2 is a documented pseudogene. This CDR3 is 17 amino acids long.

This clonotype was counted a few times. The J gene is TRBJ2-1, the V gene TRBV10-1; the D gene is possibly TRBD2 (5 bases). The germline V and J ends were trimmed by 0 bases and 0 bases, with 6 bases remaining between them. This CDR3 region has 15 residues. The germline V gene has CDR1 WNHNN and CDR2 SYGVQD (reference sequence). This CDR3 reads CASSESRGSYNEQFF. CDR3 nucleotides: TGCGCCAGCAGTGAGTCTCGGGGCTCCTACAATGAGCAGTTCTTC.

The J gene is TRBJ2-3, the V gene TRBV6-5; TRBD2 aligns across 11 bases. This CDR3 has 16 amino acids. Per germline, CDR1 MNHEY and CDR2 SVGAGI. Unmatched junction bases numbered 7, after V lost 6 bases and J lost 2 bases. CDR3 loop: CASSPGTSGNTDTQYF. CDR3 nucleotides: TGTGCCAGCAGCCCCGGGACTAGCGGTAACACAGATACGCAGTATTTT.

This clonotype was seen at least ten times. The V call is TRBV6-2 or TRBV6-3, the J call TRBJ2-1; D possibly corresponds to TRBD1 (6 bases). Trimming stripped 4 bases from V and 2 bases from J, with 9 bases between. The CDR3 consists of 14 residues. Germline V gene lookup returns CDR1 MNHEY and CDR2 SVGEGT. The DNA for the CDR3 is TGTGCCAGCAGTTCCGGGACAACCTACAATGAGCAGTTCTTC. Amino acids: CASSSGTTYNEQFF.

This clonotype was observed many times. This chain links TRBV7-9 with TRBJ1-4; D perhaps matches TRBD1 (5 bases). The CDR3 is 16 amino acids. Germline V gene sequence: CDR1 SEHNR, CDR2 FQNEAQ (reference sequence). V lost 4 bases, J lost 4 bases, and 16 bases lay in between. The CDR3 sequence: CASSSGPRSSNEKLFF. The CDR3 DNA follows: TGTGCCAGCAGCTCGGGACCGAGGTCGAGTAATGAAAAACTGTTTTTT.